Listed here is a single T cell receptor beta chain. Its antigen is as yet unknown. An end of the junction differs from the germline gene, which may be a read error. Amplification of TCR beta CDR3 regions used RNA transcripts. Second-round multiplex PCR came after first-round RT-PCR with HTBI primers. TCRdb re-derived calls from the multiplex PCR reads in MiXCR, one entry per CDR3 protein. The sample lists a few hundred thousand distinct CDR3 sequences; approximately 35% were seen once. Per germline, CDR1 SGDLS and CDR2 YYNGEE. The CDR3 contains 13 residues. The data belong to a study of Graves' ophthalmopathy and Graves' hyperthyroidism. Regarding the study as a whole: Blood samples also showed most expanded thyroid clonotypes exceeding 0.001 frequency.

Sample: peripheral blood or thyroid tissue (not recorded which). The chain employs TRBV9 and TRBJ1-6; D unclear. The TCR sequence derives from an adult man with Graves' hyperthyroidism. The CDR3 sequence: CASGVGFNQPLHF. CDR3 DNA sequence: TGTGCCAGCGGCGTGGGGTTTAATCAGCCCCTCCACTTT.